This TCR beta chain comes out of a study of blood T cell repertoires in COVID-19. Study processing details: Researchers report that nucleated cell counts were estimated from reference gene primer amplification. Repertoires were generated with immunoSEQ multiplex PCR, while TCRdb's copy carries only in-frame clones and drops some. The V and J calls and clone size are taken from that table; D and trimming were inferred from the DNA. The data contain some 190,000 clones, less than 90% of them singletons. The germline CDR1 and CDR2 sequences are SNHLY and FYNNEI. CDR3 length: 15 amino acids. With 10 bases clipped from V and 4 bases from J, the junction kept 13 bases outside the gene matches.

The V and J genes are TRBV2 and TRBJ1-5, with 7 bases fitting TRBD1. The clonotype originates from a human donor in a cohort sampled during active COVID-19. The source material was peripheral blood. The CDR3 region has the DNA TGTGCCACCCAACAGGGGAACGTAAGGAATCAGCCCCAGCATTTT. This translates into CATQQGNVRNQPQHF.